This is a list of T cell receptor beta chains from one sample in a study of Graves' ophthalmopathy and Graves' hyperthyroidism. MiXCR was run by TCRdb on the multiplex PCR reads, yielding one entry per CDR3 protein. The sample yields some 200,000 distinct CDR3 sequences, about 32% seen once. The sequencing sample was made of peripheral blood. These TCRs come from a man over 45 with Graves' ophthalmopathy. Each CDR3 is given with its conserved first and last residue. The D gene is left open where the match is weak. Not all rows give a size; the values are once, few, many and, for expanded clones, a class.

clone_size,d_call,j_call,v_call,cdr3_aa,cdr3_nt
NA,TRBD1,TRBJ2-7,TRBV28,CASLGQGDYEQYF,TGTGCCAGCTTGGGACAGGGGGATTACGAGCAGTACTTC
once,TRBD2,TRBJ2-7,TRBV6-1,CASSAGLAGFEQYF,TGTGCCAGCAGTGCGGGGCTAGCGGGGTTCGAGCAGTACTTC
many,NA,TRBJ2-7,TRBV5-1,CASSLISDRAYEQYF,TGCGCCAGCAGCTTGATTAGCGATAGAGCCTACGAGCAGTACTTC
many,TRBD2,TRBJ2-5,TRBV20-1,CSARDLRLASETQYF,TGCAGTGCTAGAGATCTGAGACTAGCGAGCGAGACCCAGTACTTC
many,NA,TRBJ2-5,TRBV28,CASSPWGLEETQYF,TGTGCCAGCAGTCCCTGGGGCCTGGAGGAGACCCAGTACTTC
many,NA,TRBJ1-1,TRBV7-2,CASSLDRGPIVFF,TGTGCCAGCAGCTTAGACCGCGGGCCGATTGTTTTCTTT
few,NA,TRBJ1-6,TRBV6-5,CASSYSDPENSPLHF,TGTGCCAGCAGTTATTCGGACCCTGAGAATTCACCCCTCCACTTT
many,NA,TRBJ2-7,TRBV20-1,CSAPSPPSLYEQYF,TGCAGTGCCCCCTCCCCGCCATCCCTGTACGAGCAGTACTTC
many,NA,TRBJ1-2,TRBV4-3,CASSQDNEEGVSYGYTF,TGCGCCAGCAGCCAAGATAACGAGGAGGGAGTATCCTATGGCTACACCTTC
many,TRBD1,TRBJ2-2,TRBV6-5,CASSFVRQGKGAGELFF,TGTGCCAGCAGTTTCGTTCGACAGGGGAAAGGAGCCGGGGAGCTGTTTTTT
NA,NA,TRBJ2-7,TRBV6-1,CASSEDRRDEQYF,TGTGCCAGCAGTGAAGACAGACGGGATGAGCAGTACTTC
few,TRBD1,TRBJ1-5,TRBV6-1,CATAHSSGGDQPQHF,TGTGCTACAGCACATAGCTCAGGGGGCGATCAGCCCCAGCATTTT
NA,NA,TRBJ1-5,TRBV28,CASSLGAATQPQHF,TGTGCCAGCAGTTTGGGGGCAGCAACCCAGCCCCAGCATTTT
many,TRBD2,TRBJ2-5,TRBV20-1,CSAGGLAGRETQYF,TGCAGTGCAGGAGGACTAGCGGGTCGAGAGACCCAGTACTTC
once,TRBD1,TRBJ1-6,TRBV12-3/TRBV12-4,CASSMTGGFSPLHF,TGTGCCAGCAGCATGACAGGGGGCTTTTCACCCCTCCACTTT
many,NA,TRBJ1-5,TRBV15,CATSLELAVQPQHF,TGTGCCACCAGCTTGGAGCTGGCGGTCCAGCCCCAGCATTTT
many,NA,TRBJ2-7,TRBV5-1,CASSTAQPGPYEQYF,TGCGCCAGCAGCACCGCCCAACCGGGTCCATACGAGCAGTACTTC
NA,NA,TRBJ2-3,TRBV6-2/TRBV6-3,CASSYIRTFDTQYF,TGTGCCAGCAGTTATATCAGGACTTTCGATACGCAGTATTTT
many,NA,TRBJ2-7,TRBV28,CASSLTPLRSSYEQYF,TGTGCCAGCAGTTTAACCCCCCTCCGAAGCTCCTACGAGCAGTACTTC
many,NA,TRBJ2-7,TRBV19,CASSIWKLGLIYEQYF,TGTGCCAGTAGTATATGGAAGTTGGGCCTTATCTACGAGCAGTACTTC
many,NA,TRBJ2-7,TRBV12-3/TRBV12-4,CASSLHRQAYEQYF,TGTGCCAGCAGTTTACACAGACAAGCCTACGAGCAGTACTTC
once,NA,TRBJ2-7,TRBV12-3/TRBV12-4,CASSFSYEQHF,TGTGCCAGCAGTTTTTCGTACGAGCAGCACTTC
NA,NA,TRBJ1-5,TRBV7-6,CASSLAPGIQPQHF,TGTGCCAGCAGCCTGGCGCCAGGGATTCAGCCCCAGCATTTT
many,NA,TRBJ2-5,TRBV15,CATSRASGRYQETQYF,TGTGCCACCAGCAGAGCCTCGGGGCGATACCAAGAGACCCAGTACTTC
many,NA,TRBJ2-7,TRBV4-1,CASSHRTNEQYF,TGCGCCAGCAGCCACAGGACCAACGAGCAGTACTTC
many,NA,TRBJ1-1,TRBV6-1,CASSGHEAFF,TGTGCCAGCAGTGGACATGAAGCTTTCTTT
medium-sized,TRBD1,TRBJ1-6,TRBV27,CASRVDRAFMAPLHF,TGTGCCAGCAGGGTGGACAGGGCGTTTATGGCACCCCTCCACTTT
NA,NA,TRBJ2-4,TRBV27,CASSPGPVYRNIQYF,TGTGCCAGCAGTCCCGGACCCGTATATAGAAACATACAGTACTTC
many,TRBD2,TRBJ2-7,TRBV20-1,CSARAGLAGFYEQYF,TGCAGTGCTAGAGCAGGACTAGCGGGATTCTACGAGCAGTACTTC
NA,NA,TRBJ2-7,TRBV12-3/TRBV12-4,CASSSEPLFREQYF,TGTGCCAGCAGTTCGGAACCTCTCTTTCGCGAGCAGTACTTC
NA,NA,TRBJ2-5,TRBV6-2/TRBV6-3,CASSLNPRETQYF,TGTGCCAGCAGCCTCAACCCCAGAGAGACCCAGTACTTC
many,TRBD1,TRBJ1-6,TRBV27,CASRGQGDSPLHF,TGTGCCAGCAGAGGACAGGGAGATTCACCCCTCCACTTT
many,TRBD1,TRBJ1-1,TRBV20-1,CSASTGGTEAFF,TGCAGTGCTAGTACAGGGGGGACTGAAGCTTTCTTT
many,TRBD2,TRBJ2-7,TRBV4-3,CASSQDRLAGTYEQYF,TGCGCCAGCAGCCAAGATAGACTAGCGGGGACCTACGAGCAGTACTTC
many,NA,TRBJ2-3,TRBV27,CASSIRPPGTTDTQYF,TGTGCCAGCAGTATTAGGCCCCCGGGGACAACAGATACGCAGTATTTT
many,TRBD1,TRBJ1-2,TRBV6-1,CASRDGQGARGYTF,TGTGCCAGCAGGGACGGACAGGGGGCGCGGGGCTACACCTTC
NA,TRBD1,TRBJ1-5,TRBV6-1,CASRTYRGSSQPQHF,TGTGCCAGCCGGACATACAGGGGGTCCAGCCAGCCCCAGCATTTT
many,NA,TRBJ1-2,TRBV28,CASSFVQTGTYGYTF,TGTGCCAGCAGTTTCGTCCAAACAGGGACCTATGGCTACACCTTC
many,NA,TRBJ1-1,TRBV6-1,CASTPAAANTEAFF,TGTGCCAGCACCCCCGCGGCAGCGAACACTGAAGCTTTCTTT
NA,TRBD1,TRBJ2-7,TRBV15,CATSRAPGQGLEQYF,TGTGCCACCAGCAGAGCGCCGGGACAGGGCCTCGAGCAGTACTTC
NA,TRBD1,TRBJ1-2,TRBV6-5,CASSSNRGQGVYYGYTF,TGTGCCAGCAGTTCGAACAGGGGACAGGGGGTTTACTATGGCTACACCTTC